The rows below give T cell receptor beta chains drawn from one sample of a study of cytomegalovirus exposure and HLA in healthy donors. The method was immunoSEQ multiplex PCR; TCRdb's version includes in-frame clones alone and lacks a portion of them. The sample table sets out roughly 90,000 clones. The sequenced sample was PBMCs. The source is a man in his forties or fifties in good health and CMV-seropositive. Both conserved end residues are part of each CDR3. A D gene is named only where the DNA matches it firmly.

CDR3 length	V gene	D gene	J gene	CDR3 DNA	CDR3 protein
13	TRBV6-5	.	TRBJ1-1	TGTGCCAGCAGCGTCACGGGAAACACTGAAGCTTTCTTT	CASSVTGNTEAFF
14	TRBV9	TRBD2	TRBJ2-3	TGTGCCAGCAGGCAGCGGGAGAGGGGAGATACGCAGTATTTT	CASRQRERGDTQYF
16	TRBV4-3	TRBD1	TRBJ1-1	TGCGCCAGCAGCCGATCCTGGACAGGGACGACCACTGAAGCTTTCTTT	CASSRSWTGTTTEAFF
17	TRBV4-2	TRBD2	TRBJ2-7	TGTGCCAGCAGCCCCAACCCTACGGGACTAGCGGGCTACGAGCAGTACTTC	CASSPNPTGLAGYEQYF
14	TRBV7-9	.	TRBJ2-5	TGTGCCAGCAGCTTAGAAGCAGGGGTAGAGACCCAGTACTTC	CASSLEAGVETQYF
11	TRBV18	.	TRBJ2-7	TGTGCCAGCTCACCCCAATACGAGCAGTACTTC	CASSPQYEQYF
14	TRBV5-4	.	TRBJ2-3	TGTGCCAGCAGCCATTCAAGGGGAACAGATACGCAGTATTTT	CASSHSRGTDTQYF
16	TRBV7-9	TRBD1	TRBJ2-7	TGTGCCAGCAGCTTTCCACAGGGGCCAGGGCGCTACGAGCAGTACTTC	CASSFPQGPGRYEQYF
15	TRBV30	TRBD2	TRBJ2-2	TGTGCCTGGGGCGGGCTAGCGGGAGTCACCGGGGAGCTGTTTTTT	CAWGGLAGVTGELFF
16	TRBV2	.	TRBJ1-3	TGTGCCAGCAGTCACCCTGTGGACAGCTCTGGAAACACCATATATTTT	CASSHPVDSSGNTIYF